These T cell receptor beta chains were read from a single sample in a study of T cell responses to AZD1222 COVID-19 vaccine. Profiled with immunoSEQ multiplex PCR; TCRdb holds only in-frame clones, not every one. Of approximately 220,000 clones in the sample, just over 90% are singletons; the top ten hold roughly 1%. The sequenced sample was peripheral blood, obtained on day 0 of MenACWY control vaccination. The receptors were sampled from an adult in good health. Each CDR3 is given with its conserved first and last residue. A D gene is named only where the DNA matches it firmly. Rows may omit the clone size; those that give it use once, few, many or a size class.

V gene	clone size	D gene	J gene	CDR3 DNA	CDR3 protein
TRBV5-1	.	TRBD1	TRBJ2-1	TGCGCCAGCAGCTTACTCGGCCAGGGGGACGAGCAGTTCTTC	CASSLLGQGDEQFF
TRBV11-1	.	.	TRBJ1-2	TGTGCCAGCAGCTTATCTGGGACTGGCTACACCTTC	CASSLSGTGYTF
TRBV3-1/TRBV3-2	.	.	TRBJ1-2	TGTGCCAGCAGTCTGGCGGGTGGCTACACCTTC	CASSLAGGYTF
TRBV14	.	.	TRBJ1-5	TGTGCCAGCAGCCTGCCCGGAAGGTTAACCCAAGGTGAGGCCCAGCATTTT	CASSLPGRLTQGEAQHF
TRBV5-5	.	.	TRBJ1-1	TGTGCCAGCACCCAATTTATGTGGGACACTGAAGCTTTCTTT	CASTQFMWDTEAFF
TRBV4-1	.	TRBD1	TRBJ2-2	TGCGCCAGCTCCCCGGGACAGGGAACCGGGGAGCTGTTTTTT	CASSPGQGTGELFF
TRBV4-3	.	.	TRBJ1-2	TGCGCCAGCAGCCAAGATCCCAGGGAACTCTATGGCTACACCTTC	CASSQDPRELYGYTF
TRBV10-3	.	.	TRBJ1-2	TGTGCCATCAGTGACCACGCAGGGTTCGAGCAGGGCTACACCTTC	CAISDHAGFEQGYTF
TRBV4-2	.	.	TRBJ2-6	TGTGCCAGCAGCCAAGAGCGGGGCTCTGGGGCCAACGTCCTGACTTTC	CASSQERGSGANVLTF
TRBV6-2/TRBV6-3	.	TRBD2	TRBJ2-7	TGTGCCAGCAGTTACCGCGGACTAGCGGGGGGATACTACGAGCAGTACTTC	CASSYRGLAGGYYEQYF
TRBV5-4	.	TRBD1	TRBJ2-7	TGTGCCAGCAGCTTGACCGGGACAGGGTTCTCTTACGAGCAGTACTTC	CASSLTGTGFSYEQYF
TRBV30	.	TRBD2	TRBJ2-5	TGTGCCTGGAAGGGTGGTAGCGGGGGGTTTGAGACCCAGTACTTC	CAWKGGSGGFETQYF
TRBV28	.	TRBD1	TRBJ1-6	TGTGCCAGCAGACCGTCGACAGGGTATTCACCCCTCCACTTT	CASRPSTGYSPLHF
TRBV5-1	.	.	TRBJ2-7	TGCGCCAGTACCCAGACAGGTCAGGGAGAGCAGTACTTC	CASTQTGQGEQYF
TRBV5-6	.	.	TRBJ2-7	TGTGCCAGCAGCCGATGGGACTTCCCCTACGAGCAGTACTTC	CASSRWDFPYEQYF
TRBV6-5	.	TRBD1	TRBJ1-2	TGTGCCAGCAGCGTAACAGGGGTGGGCTATGGCTACACCTTC	CASSVTGVGYGYTF
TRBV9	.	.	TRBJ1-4	TGTGCCAGCAGCCGACAGTCCACTAATGAAAAACTGTTTTTT	CASSRQSTNEKLFF
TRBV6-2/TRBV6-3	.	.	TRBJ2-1	TGTGCCAGCAGTTCTCTCAGCTCCTACAATGAGCAGTTCTTC	CASSSLSSYNEQFF
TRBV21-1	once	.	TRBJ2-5	TGTGCCAGCAGCTCACCGGGACAGGGGGAGACCCAGTACTTC	CASSSPGQGETQYF
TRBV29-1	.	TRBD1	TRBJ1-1	TGCAGCGGGAGGACAGGGTTGAACACTGAAGCTTTCTTT	CSGRTGLNTEAFF
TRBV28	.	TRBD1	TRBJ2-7	TGTGCCAGCAGTTTACACAGGGGAAGCTACGAGCAGTACTTC	CASSLHRGSYEQYF
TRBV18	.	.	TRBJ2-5	TGTGCCAGCTCACCCTCGTTGGATGAGACCCAGTACTTC	CASSPSLDETQYF
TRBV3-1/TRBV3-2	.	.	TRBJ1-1	TGTGCCAGCAGTCCGTCCGGCGAGAACACTGAAGCTTTCTTT	CASSPSGENTEAFF
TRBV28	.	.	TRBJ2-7	TGTGCCAGCAGTTTACCCGGACAGATCTACGAGCAGTACTTC	CASSLPGQIYEQYF
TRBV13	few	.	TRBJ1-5	TGTGCCAGCAGCCGATCCCGGGGGATCCCCCAGCATTTT	CASSRSRGIPQHF
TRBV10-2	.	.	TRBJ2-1	TGCGCCAGCAGTGAGGGACGGAGCTACAATGAGCAGTTCTTC	CASSEGRSYNEQFF
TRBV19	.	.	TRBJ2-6	TGTGCCAGTAGTCCCAGTCGTTCCGGGACTGGCTCTGGGGCCAACGTCCTGACTTTC	CASSPSRSGTGSGANVLTF